A selection of T cell receptor beta chains follows, all from one sample in a study of spatial heterogeneity in lung cancer. MiXCR, applied by TCRdb to the 5' RACE reads, yields one record per CDR3 protein. This sample has roughly 18,000 distinct CDR3 sequences; roughly 7% occur once, and the top ten carry under 25%. The starting material was lung tumor tissue, obtained at surgery. The receptors derive from a female donor with early-stage non-small cell lung cancer. Each CDR3 is given with its conserved first and last residue. The D gene is left open where the match is weak. Size is omitted from some rows. Given values are once, few, many or a class for expanded clones.

v_gene,len,d_gene,abundance,j_gene,CDR3aa,CDR3nt
TRBV7-2,16,TRBD2,many,TRBJ2-3,CASSLASGGPTDTQYF,TGTGCCAGCAGCTTAGCTAGCGGGGGGCCCACAGATACGCAGTATTTT
TRBV3-1,15,TRBD2,few,TRBJ2-3,CASSLRLAGVDTQYF,TGTGCCAGCAGCCTCCGACTAGCGGGGGTGGATACGCAGTATTTT
TRBV5-1,15,NA,few,TRBJ2-7,CASSSIQGGKYEQYF,TGCGCCAGCAGCTCTATACAGGGGGGGAAGTACGAGCAGTACTTC
TRBV28,13,NA,medium-sized,TRBJ2-1,CASSTGLTNEQFF,TGTGCCAGCAGTACCGGACTGACCAATGAGCAGTTCTTC
TRBV4-2,14,TRBD1,few,TRBJ2-7,CASSPRDRGFEQYF,TGTGCCAGCAGCCCTCGGGACAGGGGTTTCGAGCAGTACTTC
TRBV7-2,15,TRBD1,few,TRBJ2-1,CASSLGGQGYNEQFF,TGTGCCAGCAGCTTGGGAGGACAGGGCTACAATGAGCAGTTCTTC
TRBV9,14,NA,NA,TRBJ1-6,CASSQTTGNSALHF,TGTGCCAGCAGCCAAACTACAGGGAATTCAGCCCTCCACTTT
TRBV5-1,15,TRBD1,many,TRBJ2-1,CASSSGTGAGNEQFF,TGCGCCAGCAGCTCCGGGACAGGGGCGGGCAATGAGCAGTTCTTC
TRBV12-3/TRBV12-4,17,TRBD1,few,TRBJ1-4,CASSKITGGGTAEKLFF,TGTGCCAGCAGTAAAATTACAGGGGGCGGAACGGCTGAAAAACTGTTTTTT
TRBV2,12,TRBD1,many,TRBJ1-2,CASSATGGGYTF,TGTGCCAGCAGTGCGACAGGGGGTGGCTACACCTTC
TRBV20-1,16,TRBD2,many,TRBJ2-2,CSASAGTSGGAWELFF,TGCAGTGCTAGTGCCGGGACTAGCGGGGGGGCTTGGGAGCTGTTTTTT
TRBV12-3/TRBV12-4,17,TRBD2,many,TRBJ2-3,CASSPRTSGLSTDTQYF,TGTGCCAGCAGTCCGAGGACTAGCGGGCTGAGCACAGATACGCAGTATTTT
TRBV19,15,TRBD1,NA,TRBJ1-4,CASTTTGTGVEKLFF,TGTGCCAGTACCACTACGGGGACAGGGGTTGAAAAACTGTTTTTT
TRBV7-9,15,TRBD1,few,TRBJ2-3,CASSRPGQGIDTQYF,TGTGCCAGCAGCCGACCGGGACAGGGGATAGATACGCAGTATTTT
TRBV28,14,NA,many,TRBJ1-2,CASSFFADLYGYTF,TGTGCCAGCAGTTTTTTTGCAGACCTCTATGGCTACACCTTC